This passage covers 10 T cell receptor beta chains from one sample sequenced in a study of blood T cell repertoires in COVID-19. The repertoire was sequenced with immunoSEQ multiplex PCR; TCRdb's copy has only in-frame clones and lacks some. Of more than 110,000 clones listed, under 90% were seen once; the top ten hold approximately 5.8%. The sequenced sample consisted of peripheral blood. The receptors were sampled from a human donor in a cohort sampled during active COVID-19.

V and J are TRBV7-2 and TRBJ2-7; the match to TRBD2 covers 11 bases. The CDR3 is 15 amino acids. Looked up from germline, CDR1 is SGHTA and CDR2 is FQGNSA. With V trimmed by 9 bases and J by 7 bases, 14 bases remained unmatched. The CDR3 loop reads CASSPQPGLAVEQYF. As DNA, the CDR3 is TGTGCCAGTTCTCCCCAACCGGGACTAGCGGTAGAGCAGTACTTC.

The V gene is TRBV10-3, the J gene TRBJ1-1; D uncertain. V shed 2 bases and J shed 7 bases, with 11 bases lying between them. Germline CDR1 is ENHRY and CDR2 is SYGVKD. CDR3 length: 13 amino acids. The CDR3 DNA reads as TGTGCCATCAGTGAGGTCGCGGGTAGTGAAGCTTTCTTT. Translating gives CAISEVAGSEAFF.

This chain uses TRBV28 with TRBJ1-3; D is unresolved. V shed 5 bases and J shed 0 bases, with 5 bases lying between them. The CDR3 contains 13 residues. CDR1 and CDR2 from the germline V gene are MDHEN and SYDVKM. The CDR3 DNA is TGTGCCAGCAGTGAGCGCTCTGGAAACACCATATATTTT. This gives the protein CASSERSGNTIYF. Filled out from reference TRBV28 and TRBJ1-3, the complete variable domain reads DVKVTQSSRYLVKRTGEKVFLECVQDMDHENMFWYRQDPGLGLRLIYFSYDVKMKEKGDIPEGYSVSREKKERFSLILESASTNQTSMYLCASSERSGNTIYFGEGSWLTVV.

The chain is built from TRBV21-1 and TRBJ2-5; the DNA was not used to check the table's D call, TRBD2. TRBV21-1 is a listed pseudogene. This CDR3 has 16 amino acids. DNA for the CDR3: TGTGCCAGCAGCTCATGGACTAGCGGGGGGGCAGAGACCCAGTACTTC. The encoded protein is CASSSWTSGGAETQYF.

This chain links TRBV10-3 with TRBJ2-1; 16 bases agree with TRBD2. CDR3 length equals 14 residues. V dropped 10 bases and J dropped 5; count of bases not matched to a gene: 2. The germline V gene encodes CDR1 ENHRY and CDR2 SYGVKD. The CDR3 DNA is TGTGCCAGTGGGACTAGCGGGGGGGACAATGAGCAGTTCTTC. Translating it yields CASGTSGGDNEQFF.

The chain uses TRBV7-9 and TRBJ1-6; the match to TRBD1 covers 7 bases. The germline V gene has CDR1 SEHNR and CDR2 FQNEAQ (reference sequence). This CDR3 comprises 14 residues. J lost 10 bases, V lost 1 base, and 4 bases had no gene match. CDR3 region: CASSLEGAHSPLHF. For the CDR3, the DNA is TGTGCCAGCAGCTTAGAGGGGGCTCACTCACCCCTCCACTTT.

This clone was detected once. This same CDR3 is encoded by further DNA sequences in the sample. J is TRBJ1-5 and V is TRBV3-1 (or the pseudogene TRBV3-2); D gene ambiguous. Germline-derived CDR1 and CDR2 are LGHDT and YNNKEL (reference sequence). The CDR3 totals 13 residues. The V gene lost 0 bases and the J gene lost 6 bases, with 6 bases spanning the gap. In DNA, the CDR3 is TGTGCCAGCAGCCAAGATCGCGGTCAGCCCCAGCATTTT. Its protein is CASSQDRGQPQHF.

This rearrangement joins TRBV9 to TRBJ2-7; 9 bases fit TRBD1. This CDR3 is 14 amino acids long. Germline CDR1 SGDLS, CDR2 YYNGEE. Unmatched junction bases numbered 6, after V lost 3 bases and J lost 5 bases. In DNA, the CDR3 is TGTGCCAGCAGCGCAGGGGACAGGGACCACGAGCAGTACTTC. This codes for CASSAGDRDHEQYF. Based on the CDR3 plus reference TRBV9 and TRBJ2-7, the full variable domain is DSGVTQTPKHLITATGQRVTLRCSPRSGDLSVYWYQQSLDQGLQFLIQYYNGEERAKGNILERFSAQQFPDLHSELNLSSLELGDSALYFCASSAGDRDHEQYFGPGTRLTVT.

The chain combines TRBV3-1 (or the pseudogene TRBV3-2) with TRBJ1-2; 7 bases map to TRBD1. The CDR3 has 15 amino acids. With V trimmed by 4 bases and J by 0 bases, 5 bases remained unmatched. Germline V CDR1 and CDR2: LGHDT, YNNKEL (reference sequence). The CDR3 coding sequence is TGTGCCAGCAGCCCCGACAGGGAGTCTAACTATGGCTACACCTTC. Translation: CASSPDRESNYGYTF.

J is TRBJ2-5 and V is TRBV20-1; tentative D call: TRBD2 (5 bases). CDR1 is DFQATT, CDR2 SNEGSKA, per germline (reference sequence). This CDR3 spans 14 amino acids. The V gene lost 3 bases and the J gene lost 1 base, with 12 bases spanning the gap. DNA of the CDR3: TGCAGTGCTAGTAGTCGGAGGATCCAAGAGACCCAGTACTTC. Translated: CSASSRRIQETQYF.